Following are 11 T cell receptor beta chains from one sample sequenced in a study of Tregs in tolerant kidney transplant recipients. The assay was immunoSEQ multiplex PCR, and TCRdb's table has in-frame clones only and misses some. Here the sample spans around 78,000 clones, more than 85% being singletons. The sample was Tregs from blood, taken before the transplant. The receptor source for this set is a human donor who received a combined kidney and bone marrow transplant.

The rearrangement joins TRBV5-1 to TRBJ2-5; TRBD1 might be the D (6 bases). The CDR3 loop spans 14 amino acids. The ends were cut back, 4 bases at V and 5 bases at J, with 15 bases in the middle. CDR1 SGHRS and CDR2 YFSETQ come from the germline V gene. CDR3 amino acids: CASSARGMWETQYF. CDR3 in DNA: TGCGCCAGCAGCGCGAGGGGGATGTGGGAGACCCAGTACTTC.

The gene calls are TRBV2 and TRBJ2-5; 13 nucleotides agree with TRBD2. Germline values: CDR1 SNHLY, CDR2 FYNNEI. V trimming: 7 bases; J trimming: 7 bases; junction bases outside the gene matches: 6. The CDR3 is 14 residues long. CDR3 in DNA: TGTGCCAGCACCGTGGGGACTAGCGGGGCGACCCAGTACTTC. Translating it yields CASTVGTSGATQYF.

The chain carries TRBV11-2 and TRBJ2-7; 14 bases map to TRBD2. V lost 5 bases and J lost 0; bases outside the gene matches: 6. The germline CDR1 and CDR2 sequences are SGHAT and FQNNGV. CDR3 size: 17 residues. The CDR3 bases are TGTGCCAGCAGCCACTACGGGACTAGCGGGAGCTCCTACGAGCAGTACTTC. Translated: CASSHYGTSGSSYEQYF.

CDR3 DNA: TGTGCCAGCAGCTTAGAGGGGAGGGGACAGTTAACAGATACGCAGTATTTT. Residues: CASSLEGRGQLTDTQYF. The chain has TRBV7-8 and TRBJ2-3, with D perhaps being TRBD1 or TRBD2 (7 bases each). The germline V gene encodes CDR1 SGHVS and CDR2 FQNEAQ. This CDR3 spans 17 amino acids. Trimming pared 1 base from V and 3 bases from J, leaving 17 bases between.

The chain links TRBV7-3 to TRBJ2-2, with TRBD2 identical over 8 bases. The CDR3 totals 16 residues. V gave up 2 bases and J gave up 4 bases; unmatched junction bases: 6. Germline loops: CDR1 SGHTA, CDR2 FQGTGA. The CDR3 DNA is TGTGCCAGCAGCTTATCCGGCGGGGGGAGCACCGGGGAGCTGTTTTTT. Residues: CASSLSGGGSTGELFF.

This rearrangement joins TRBV30 to TRBJ1-1; 8 bases are shared with TRBD1. This CDR3 has 12 residues. The junction had 5 bases not matched to a gene; V was cut back by 4 bases and J by 7 bases. The germline gives CDR1 GTSNPN, CDR2 SVGIG (reference sequence). In nucleotides, the CDR3 is TGTGCCTGGAACCAGGGGACAGGTGAAGCTTTCTTT. Translated, it gives CAWNQGTGEAFF.

The V gene is TRBV5-4, the J gene TRBJ1-1; D may be TRBD1 (6 bases). V lost 1 base, J lost 6 bases, and 13 bases lay in between. Looked up from germline, CDR1 is SGHNT and CDR2 is YYREEE (reference sequence). The CDR3 consists of 14 residues. CDR3 DNA sequence: TGTGCCAGCAGCTTGACAGGGCGTTTATCTGAAGCTTTCTTT. The encoded protein is CASSLTGRLSEAFF.

V is TRBV29-1 and J is TRBJ2-3; 13 nucleotides match TRBD2. The CDR3 loop spans 14 amino acids. With V trimmed by 6 bases and J by 6 bases, 6 bases remained unmatched. Germline CDR1 and CDR2: SQVTM and ANQGSEA. As DNA, the CDR3 is TGCAGCGTGGGACTAGCGGGAAGGTCGGATACGCAGTATTTT. As protein: CSVGLAGRSDTQYF.

V gene TRBV7-2 combines with J gene TRBJ2-3, with TRBD2 matching 8 bases. The CDR3 length is 15 residues. J gave up 4 bases and V 1 base, and 4 bases lay outside the gene matches. The germline CDR1 and CDR2 sequences are SGHTA and FQGNSA. CDR3 DNA sequence: TGTGCCAGCAGCTTAGACGGGAGGGCGGCAGATACGCAGTATTTT. Translation: CASSLDGRAADTQYF.

The chain links TRBV6-6 to TRBJ2-5; maybe TRBD1 (6 bases). Trimming left V 5 bases short and J 5 bases short, with 15 bases between. Germline values: CDR1 MNHNY, CDR2 SVGAGI (reference sequence). The CDR3 extends over 14 amino acids. In DNA form, the CDR3 reads TGTGCCAGCAGTCTAGGACAGTTTTCGGAGACCCAGTACTTC. Translated, it gives CASSLGQFSETQYF.

The chain carries TRBV11-1 and TRBJ2-3; 11 positions agree with TRBD1. The CDR3 runs to 16 residues. The V gene end was trimmed by 6 bases and the J gene end by 3 bases; junction bases not matched to a gene: 8. The germline gives CDR1 SGHAT, CDR2 FQDESV (reference sequence). The CDR3: CASRIRDRGFTDTQYF. The CDR3 DNA reads as TGTGCCAGCAGAATCCGGGACAGGGGGTTTACAGATACGCAGTATTTT.